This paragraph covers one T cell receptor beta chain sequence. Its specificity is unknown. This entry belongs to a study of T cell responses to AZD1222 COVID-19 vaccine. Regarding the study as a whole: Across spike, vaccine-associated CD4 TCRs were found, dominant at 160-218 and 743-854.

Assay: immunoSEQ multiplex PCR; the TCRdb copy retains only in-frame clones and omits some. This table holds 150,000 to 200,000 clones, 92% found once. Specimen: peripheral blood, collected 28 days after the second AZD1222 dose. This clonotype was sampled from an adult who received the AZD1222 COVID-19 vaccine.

The CDR3 DNA follows: TGTGCCAGCAGTGGGGAACTAGCGGGATTCCACAAGCCCGGCGAGCAGTACTTC. Translation: CASSGELAGFHKPGEQYF. V is TRBV2 and J is TRBJ2-7, with TRBD2 matching 10 bases. Germline lookup yields CDR1 SNHLY and CDR2 FYNNEI. The CDR3 extends over 18 amino acids. Trimming removed 4 bases from V and 6 bases from J; junction bases left unmatched: 18.